This TCR beta chain was observed in a study of cytotoxic CD8 clonotypes in ibrutinib-treated CLL. Notes on the study in general: Higher clonality was seen at ibrutinib response and a return toward baseline at progression.

Per germline, CDR1 SGHTS and CDR2 YDEGEE. The ends were cut back, 0 bases at V and 4 bases at J, with 14 bases in the middle. The CDR3 sequence is 15 residues long. The table came from immunoSEQ multiplex PCR; TCRdb's copy has only in-frame clones and leaves some out. The sample shows about 160,000 clones, around 80% of them seen only once. Of note for this clone: Its cognate antigen is unknown.

Sequencing used PBMCs, obtained after 24 months of ibrutinib treatment. The source of this sequence is a human donor with chronic lymphocytic leukemia. The chain carries TRBV5-8 and TRBJ2-7, with D possibly TRBD1 on 5 matching bases. This CDR3 reads CASSLVGYRKYEQYF. The CDR3 region has the DNA TGTGCCAGCAGCTTGGTGGGGTACAGGAAATACGAGCAGTACTTC.